These T cell receptor beta chains were read from a single sample in a study of cytomegalovirus exposure and HLA in healthy donors. Sequencing was performed with immunoSEQ multiplex PCR; in TCRdb, only in-frame clones are kept and a portion is missing. The profile shows 150,000 to 200,000 clones, roughly nine tenths of them singletons. The sequenced sample consisted of PBMCs. These receptors were collected from a boy younger than 10 in good health and CMV-seronegative. Both conserved end residues are part of each CDR3. The D gene is left open where the match is weak. Size values are once, few and many counts, or a class for expanded clones, and some rows have none.

v_call	d_call	j_call	clone_size	cdr3_aa	cdr3_nt
TRBV4-1	NA	TRBJ2-3	NA	CASSQEGGASADTQYF	TGCGCCAGCAGCCAAGAGGGGGGGGCGAGTGCAGATACGCAGTATTTT
TRBV5-1	TRBD1	TRBJ1-2	NA	CASSLAEGGGYGYTF	TGCGCCAGCAGCTTGGCCGAAGGGGGCGGCTATGGCTACACCTTC
TRBV5-1	TRBD2	TRBJ2-7	NA	CASSLRLADYEQYF	TGCGCCAGCAGCTTAAGACTAGCGGACTACGAGCAGTACTTC
TRBV15	NA	TRBJ2-3	NA	CATSREAPPDTQYF	TGTGCCACCAGCAGAGAGGCCCCCCCAGATACGCAGTATTTT
TRBV10-3	NA	TRBJ1-2	NA	CAISRDFKNYGYTF	TGTGCCATCAGTCGGGACTTTAAAAACTATGGCTACACCTTC
TRBV28	NA	TRBJ2-7	NA	CASSTRTVMPYEQYF	TGTGCCAGCAGCACTAGGACCGTTATGCCTTACGAGCAGTACTTC
TRBV27	TRBD2	TRBJ2-3	NA	CASSPLGLAGGQTDTQYF	TGTGCCAGCAGTCCCTTGGGACTAGCGGGGGGGCAGACAGATACGCAGTATTTT
TRBV30	TRBD1	TRBJ2-7	NA	CAWKGTGITYEQYF	TGTGCCTGGAAAGGGACAGGGATCACCTACGAGCAGTACTTC
TRBV9	NA	TRBJ1-3	NA	CASGRTGNTIYF	TGTGCCAGCGGGAGAACGGGAAACACCATATATTTT
TRBV7-3	NA	TRBJ2-3	NA	CASSLGRSTDTQYF	TGTGCCAGCAGCTTAGGCAGGAGCACAGATACGCAGTATTTT
TRBV7-8	TRBD2	TRBJ2-1	NA	CASSLVRLAGSSRGRYNEQFF	TGTGCCAGCAGCTTAGTAAGGCTAGCGGGATCCTCGAGGGGGCGTTACAATGAGCAGTTCTTC
TRBV9	TRBD1	TRBJ1-1	NA	CASSVGQGVAFDTEAFF	TGTGCCAGCAGCGTAGGGCAGGGGGTGGCGTTCGACACTGAAGCTTTCTTT
TRBV2	TRBD1	TRBJ2-3	NA	CASSVTGEGTDTQYF	TGTGCCAGCAGTGTGACAGGGGAGGGCACAGATACGCAGTATTTT
TRBV27	TRBD1	TRBJ1-6	NA	CASSIRDRANSPLHF	TGTGCCAGCAGTATCCGGGACAGGGCAAATTCACCCCTCCACTTT
TRBV6-1	NA	TRBJ1-5	NA	CATKGGNQPQHF	TGTGCCACCAAGGGGGGGAATCAGCCCCAGCATTTT
TRBV5-1	NA	TRBJ1-1	NA	CASSLQGSEAFF	TGCGCCAGCAGCTTACAGGGATCTGAAGCTTTCTTT
TRBV6-5	TRBD1	TRBJ1-2	NA	CASRDRVYGYTF	TGTGCCAGCAGAGACAGGGTCTATGGCTACACCTTC
TRBV7-2	NA	TRBJ2-3	NA	CASSPRMDTQYF	TGTGCCAGCAGCCCCCGTATGGATACGCAGTATTTT
TRBV28	NA	TRBJ1-2	once	CASSPPSTF	TGTGCCAGCAGTCCCCCTTCGACCTTC
TRBV6-1	TRBD1	TRBJ2-7	NA	CASRLDRSSYEQYF	TGTGCCAGCAGATTGGACAGGAGCTCCTACGAGCAGTACTTC
TRBV27	NA	TRBJ2-3	NA	CASSPSGDPDTQYF	TGTGCCAGCAGCCCCTCGGGGGACCCAGATACGCAGTATTTT
TRBV27	NA	TRBJ1-2	NA	CASSPTWTERYGYTF	TGTGCCAGCAGCCCTACTTGGACAGAAAGATATGGCTACACCTTC
TRBV27	NA	TRBJ2-7	NA	CASSFRETYEQYF	TGTGCCAGCAGTTTCAGGGAAACCTACGAGCAGTACTTC
TRBV6-4	NA	TRBJ1-2	NA	CASSDSSGLPWGGYTF	TGTGCCAGCAGTGACTCGAGCGGGTTGCCATGGGGTGGCTACACCTTC
TRBV27	TRBD2	TRBJ2-1	NA	CASSLGGTRGDEQFF	TGTGCCAGCAGTTTAGGGGGGACTAGGGGGGATGAGCAGTTCTTC
TRBV19	NA	TRBJ1-2	NA	CASSISGGYTF	TGTGCCAGTAGTATTTCCGGTGGCTACACCTTC
TRBV25-1	NA	TRBJ1-5	once	CASSEESSNQPQHF	TGTGCCAGCAGTGAGGAGTCTAGCAATCAGCCCCAGCATTTT